This is a list of T cell receptor beta chains from one sample in a study of T cell responses to AZD1222 COVID-19 vaccine. Clones were sequenced by immunoSEQ multiplex PCR, and TCRdb holds only the in-frame ones, with some missing. The sample has over 150,000 clones, more than 80% seen once. The specimen comprised peripheral blood, sampled on day 0 of AZD1222 vaccination. Receptor source: an adult in good health. The CDR3 runs from the conserved cysteine through the conserved F or W. D genes are given only for firm matches. The size entry is marked missing in some rows and otherwise reads once, few, many or a size class.

TRBJ2-7,TRBD1,TRBV6-5,-,TGTGCCAGCAGTCCGGGACAGGGGTCCTACGAGCAGTACTTC,CASSPGQGSYEQYF
TRBJ1-2,-,TRBV7-2,-,TGTGCCAGCACCCAAAGGAGGAACTATGGCTACACCTTC,CASTQRRNYGYTF
TRBJ1-2,TRBD1,TRBV28,once,TGTGCCAGCAGCCTCTCCGGGACAGGGGGATATGGCTACACCTTC,CASSLSGTGGYGYTF
TRBJ2-3,-,TRBV19,once,TGTGCCAGTAGTATCAACCCCTCGATGAAAGATACGCAGTATTTT,CASSINPSMKDTQYF
TRBJ2-2,TRBD1,TRBV10-1,few,TGCGCCAGCAGTACCACAGGGGGCCCAACCGGGGAGCTGTTTTTT,CASSTTGGPTGELFF
TRBJ2-1,-,TRBV28,-,TGTGCCAGCAGTTTATTGGCCCGACTCTCCTACAATGAGCAGTTCTTC,CASSLLARLSYNEQFF
TRBJ2-2,TRBD2,TRBV5-4,once,TGTGCCAGCAGCTCCGGGACTAGCGGGAGTTTCGGGGAGCTGTTTTTT,CASSSGTSGSFGELFF
TRBJ1-3,-,TRBV9,-,TGTGCCAGCAGCCTAAGCCCTGGAAACACCATATATTTT,CASSLSPGNTIYF
TRBJ1-5,TRBD1,TRBV19,-,TGTGCCAGTAGTATGCCTGACGGATCGCGACAGGGCGTACAGCCCCAGCATTTT,CASSMPDGSRQGVQPQHF
TRBJ1-5,-,TRBV4-2,-,TGTGCCAGCAGCCAAGAAAACGGGGGCAATCAGCCCCAGCATTTT,CASSQENGGNQPQHF
TRBJ1-5,-,TRBV28,-,TGTGCCAGCAGTCTTACCCCGGAAAATCAGCCCCAGCATTTT,CASSLTPENQPQHF
TRBJ2-5,-,TRBV30,-,TGTGCCTGGAGTAACGGGGAGACCCAGTACTTC,CAWSNGETQYF
TRBJ1-2,-,TRBV10-3,-,TGTGCCATCACTTCCGGCCAGGGACAAAACTATGGCTACACCTTC,CAITSGQGQNYGYTF
TRBJ2-1,TRBD2,TRBV27,-,TGTGCCAGCAGCCTCGGACTAGCGGGAGTCGAGCAGTTCTTC,CASSLGLAGVEQFF
TRBJ1-2,TRBD1,TRBV7-9,-,TGTGCCAGCAGCTTAGAACAGGGGTTTGGTGGCTACACCTTC,CASSLEQGFGGYTF
TRBJ1-6,-,TRBV28,-,TGTGCCAGCAGTTTAAGGGGCAGGAATTCACCCCTCCACTTT,CASSLRGRNSPLHF
TRBJ1-2,-,TRBV7-9,-,TGTGCCAGCAGCCCTGACAGGCTTATAAACTATGGCTACACCTTC,CASSPDRLINYGYTF
TRBJ2-7,TRBD1,TRBV18,-,TGTGCCAGCTCACCGAACAGGGGTTCGTCCTACGAGCAGTACTTC,CASSPNRGSSYEQYF
TRBJ1-5,-,TRBV5-8,-,TGTGCCAGCAGCGGGTCAGGGAATAGCAATCAGCCCCAGCATTTT,CASSGSGNSNQPQHF
TRBJ2-2,TRBD2,TRBV3-1/TRBV3-2,once,TGTGCCAGCAGCCAAGAAGGTAGCGGGAGATTAAACGGGGAGCTGTTTTTT,CASSQEGSGRLNGELFF
TRBJ2-5,-,TRBV6-2/TRBV6-3,-,TGTGCCAGCAGCCCCCACGGTAAAGAGACCCAGTACTTC,CASSPHGKETQYF
TRBJ2-7,-,TRBV6-6,-,TGTGCCAGCAGTCTACAGGACTACGAGCAGTACTTC,CASSLQDYEQYF
TRBJ2-5,-,TRBV6-5,-,TGTGCCAGCAGTTACGGCGGTTTGAGGGAGACCCAGTACTTC,CASSYGGLRETQYF
TRBJ2-2,-,TRBV3-1/TRBV3-2,-,TGTGCCACGTCCCGGGGAACTATGAACACCGGGGAGCTGTTTTTT,CATSRGTMNTGELFF
TRBJ1-5,-,TRBV19,-,TGTGCCAGTAGTACAACAGAAGCCCAGAATCAGCCCCAGCATTTT,CASSTTEAQNQPQHF
TRBJ2-7,-,TRBV6-9,-,TGTGCCAGCAAGCGGTATCCGCACGAGCAGTACTTC,CASKRYPHEQYF
TRBJ2-2,-,TRBV19,-,TGTGCCAGTAGAACCGGACAGACACGTTACACCGGGGAGCTGTTTTTT,CASRTGQTRYTGELFF
TRBJ2-1,TRBD2,TRBV19,-,TGTGCCAGTAGTATTCGGGGGGTGCGGAATGAGCAGTTCTTC,CASSIRGVRNEQFF
TRBJ1-2,-,TRBV2,-,TGTGCCAGCAGTGAAACTGGTCGGGAGGGGGGCTACACCTTC,CASSETGREGGYTF
TRBJ2-5,TRBD1,TRBV2,many,TGTGCCAGCACCCAGGACAGGGGAGAAGGAGAGACCCAGTACTTC,CASTQDRGEGETQYF
TRBJ1-2,-,TRBV6-5,-,TGTGCCAGCAGTTACTCGGACAGCCTTCACTACACCTTC,CASSYSDSLHYTF
TRBJ2-7,-,TRBV14,-,TGTGCCAGCAGCCAAGCGGGGCATATGGGGGCCAACTCAAACTCCTACGAGCAGTACTTC,CASSQAGHMGANSNSYEQYF
TRBJ2-2,TRBD1,TRBV5-1,-,TGCGCCAGCACTTCGCCGGGACAGGGAGACACCGGGGAGCTGTTTTTT,CASTSPGQGDTGELFF
TRBJ2-2,TRBD2,TRBV9,-,TGTGCCAGCAGCGTAGGTCCCAGCGGGGGGATGGGGGAGCTGTTTTTT,CASSVGPSGGMGELFF
TRBJ1-2,-,TRBV11-3,-,TGTGCCAGCAGCCGCGGCCCCTATGGCTACACCTTC,CASSRGPYGYTF
TRBJ2-7,-,TRBV30,once,TGTGCCTGGAACCGGGTCCCCCCTGAGAAGTACTTC,CAWNRVPPEKYF
TRBJ1-6,-,TRBV18,-,TGTGCCAGCTCATCGGACCGGTCACCCCTCCACTTT,CASSSDRSPLHF
TRBJ1-1,TRBD1,TRBV4-1,-,TGCGCCAGCAGCCAAGGTTACAGGGGCCGCACTGAAGCTTTCTTT,CASSQGYRGRTEAFF
TRBJ2-5,TRBD2,TRBV4-1,-,TGCGCCAGCAGCCAAGATCTGGCGAGCGGGAGAAGGGGAGAGACCCAGTACTTC,CASSQDLASGRRGETQYF
TRBJ2-1,TRBD2,TRBV6-4,-,TGTGCCAGCAGTGACTCTGGCGGGGGGGCCTTTGAGCAGTTCTTC,CASSDSGGGAFEQFF
TRBJ1-5,TRBD1,TRBV18,once,TGTGCCAGCTCACCACAAACGGACAGGGGCAGCAATCAGCCCCAGCATTTT,CASSPQTDRGSNQPQHF
TRBJ1-2,-,TRBV28,-,TGTGCCAGCAGGACGGGATTAAACTATGGCTACACCTTC,CASRTGLNYGYTF
TRBJ2-1,TRBD1,TRBV2,-,TGTGCCAGCAGTGAAAGGAGGGACAGGGATTACAATGAGCAGTTCTTC,CASSERRDRDYNEQFF
TRBJ2-3,TRBD2,TRBV3-1/TRBV3-2,once,TGTGCCAGCAGCCAACACACCGGGACTAGCGGGCGAACGGATACGCAGTATTTT,CASSQHTGTSGRTDTQYF
TRBJ2-4,TRBD1,TRBV3-1/TRBV3-2,-,TGTGCCAGCAGCCAAGGGACAGGAGCAGCCAAAAACATTCAGTACTTC,CASSQGTGAAKNIQYF
TRBJ2-7,-,TRBV28,-,TGTGCCAGCAGTGGCAGGACCCACGAGCAGTACTTC,CASSGRTHEQYF
TRBJ2-7,TRBD1,TRBV4-1,-,TGCGCCAGCAGCTATAGACAGGGTACCGCCGAGCAGTACTTC,CASSYRQGTAEQYF
TRBJ1-2,-,TRBV4-1,-,TGCGCCAGCAGCCAACTCAACTATGGCTACACCTTC,CASSQLNYGYTF
TRBJ2-3,-,TRBV28,-,TGTGCCAGCAGTTTGGGGCCCACAGATACGCAGTATTTT,CASSLGPTDTQYF
TRBJ1-5,-,TRBV10-1,-,TGCGCCAGCAGTGGACAGGTGGATCAGCCCCAGCATTTT,CASSGQVDQPQHF
TRBJ2-7,TRBD1,TRBV14,-,TGTGCCAGCAGCTCCCGGACAGGCTCCTACGAGCAGTACTTC,CASSSRTGSYEQYF
TRBJ1-2,TRBD1,TRBV18,-,TGTGCCAGCTCACCCCCTGGACAGGAAGACTATGGCTACACCTTC,CASSPPGQEDYGYTF
TRBJ2-3,-,TRBV5-4,once,TGTGCCAGCAGCTTGGCGGGGATTAGCACAGATACGCAGTATTTT,CASSLAGISTDTQYF
TRBJ2-7,-,TRBV30,-,TGTGCCTGGAGTGCCAGAGGGCCTAGAGGGTACTTC,CAWSARGPRGYF